This T cell receptor (beta chain) was documented in a study of CD8 T cells in acute hepatitis C reinfection. Study outcomes and limitations: No group differed significantly in the high NS3-1073 repertoire diversity. Few CDR3s matched those for other epitopes. All groups preferentially used TRBV04 and TRBV06, which was not due to overrepresentation in the naive pool.

Of note for this clone: Its cognate antigen is unknown.

The time point here: naive CD8 control sorted from an acute-time-point sample. Acute primary HCV meant a new positive RNA or antibody result following a negative test within 24 weeks. The repertoire was sequenced with immunoSEQ multiplex PCR; TCRdb's copy has only in-frame clones and lacks some. The data contain tens of thousands of clones, approximately 85% of them singletons. The CDR3 length is 17 residues. Per germline, CDR1 SGHVS and CDR2 FQNEAQ. Deletions cut 5 bases from V and 3 bases from J, with 21 bases between. The genes are TRBV7-8 and TRBJ2-3; D not certain. This TCR derives from a woman younger than 30 who spontaneously cleared hepatitis C infection. Sequencing was carried out using naive CD8+ T cells from PBMCs. CDR3 bases: TGTGCCAGCAGCGAAGCGATAGCACAAATGCTGACAGATACGCAGTATTTT. It is translated as CASSEAIAQMLTDTQYF.